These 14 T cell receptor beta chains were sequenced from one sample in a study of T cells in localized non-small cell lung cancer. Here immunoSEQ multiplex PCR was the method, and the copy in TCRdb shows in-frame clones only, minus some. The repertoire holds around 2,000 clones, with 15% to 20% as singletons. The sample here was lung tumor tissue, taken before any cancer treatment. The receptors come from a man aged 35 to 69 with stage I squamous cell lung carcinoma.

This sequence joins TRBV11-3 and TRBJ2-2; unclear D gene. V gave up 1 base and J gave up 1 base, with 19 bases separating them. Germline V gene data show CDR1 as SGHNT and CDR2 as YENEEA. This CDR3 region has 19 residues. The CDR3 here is CASSLGVFSTGGNTGELFF. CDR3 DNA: TGTGCCAGCAGCTTAGGTGTTTTTAGTACGGGCGGGAACACCGGGGAGCTGTTTTTT. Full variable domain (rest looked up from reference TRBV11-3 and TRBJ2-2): EAGVVQSPRYKIIEKKQPVAFWCNPISGHNTLYWYLQNLGQGPELLIRYENEEAVDDSQLPKDRFSAERLKGVDSTLKIQPAELGDSAVYLCASSLGVFSTGGNTGELFFGEGSRLTVL.

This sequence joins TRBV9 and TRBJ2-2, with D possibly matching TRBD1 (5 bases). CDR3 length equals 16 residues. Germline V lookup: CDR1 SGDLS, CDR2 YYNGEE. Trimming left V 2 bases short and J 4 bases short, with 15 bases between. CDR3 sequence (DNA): TGTGCCAGCAGCGTTCAGGGTGTGGGTGGCACCGGGGAGCTGTTTTTT. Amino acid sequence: CASSVQGVGGTGELFF.

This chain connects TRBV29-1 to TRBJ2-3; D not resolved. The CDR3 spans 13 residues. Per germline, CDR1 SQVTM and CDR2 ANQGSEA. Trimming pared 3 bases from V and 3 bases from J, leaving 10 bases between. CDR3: CSVETGGTDTQYF. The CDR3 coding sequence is TGCAGCGTTGAGACGGGCGGAACAGATACGCAGTATTTT.

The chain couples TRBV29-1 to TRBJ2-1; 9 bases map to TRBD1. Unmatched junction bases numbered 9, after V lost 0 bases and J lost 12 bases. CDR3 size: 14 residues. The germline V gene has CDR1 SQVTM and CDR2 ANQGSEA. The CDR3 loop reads CSVEDPRDRVGQFF. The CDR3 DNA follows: TGCAGCGTTGAAGACCCACGGGACAGGGTAGGGCAGTTCTTC.

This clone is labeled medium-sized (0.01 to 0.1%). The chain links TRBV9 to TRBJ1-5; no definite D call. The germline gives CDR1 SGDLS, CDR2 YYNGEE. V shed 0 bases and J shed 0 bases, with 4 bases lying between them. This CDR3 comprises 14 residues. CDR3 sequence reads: CASSVEPSNQPQHF. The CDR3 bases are TGTGCCAGCAGCGTAGAGCCTAGCAATCAGCCCCAGCATTTT.

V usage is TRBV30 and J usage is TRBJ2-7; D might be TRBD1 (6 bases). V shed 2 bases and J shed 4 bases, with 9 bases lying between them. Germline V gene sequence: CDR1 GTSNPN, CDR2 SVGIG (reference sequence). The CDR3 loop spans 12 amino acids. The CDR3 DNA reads TGTGCCTGGAGTCGGACAGTATACGAGCAGTACTTC. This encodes CAWSRTVYEQYF.

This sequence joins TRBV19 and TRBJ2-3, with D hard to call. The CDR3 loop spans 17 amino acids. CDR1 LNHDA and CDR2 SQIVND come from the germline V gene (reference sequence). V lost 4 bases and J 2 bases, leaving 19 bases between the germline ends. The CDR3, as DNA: TGTGCCAGTAGTAGCGGAACCCTCTCACTCTACACAGATACGCAGTATTTT. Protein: CASSSGTLSLYTDTQYF.

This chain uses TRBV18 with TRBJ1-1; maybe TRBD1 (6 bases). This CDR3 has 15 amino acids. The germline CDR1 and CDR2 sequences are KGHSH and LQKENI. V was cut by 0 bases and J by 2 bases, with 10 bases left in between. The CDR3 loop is CASSPPGTPNTEAFF. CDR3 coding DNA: TGTGCCAGCTCACCACCCGGGACACCTAACACTGAAGCTTTCTTT.

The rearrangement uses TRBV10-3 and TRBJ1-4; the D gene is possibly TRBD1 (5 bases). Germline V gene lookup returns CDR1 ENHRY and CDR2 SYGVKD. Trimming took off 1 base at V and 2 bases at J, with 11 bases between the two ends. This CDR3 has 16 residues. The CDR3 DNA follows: TGTGCCATCAGTGAGTTGGGGGGTCTGACTAATGAAAAACTGTTTTTT. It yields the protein CAISELGGLTNEKLFF.

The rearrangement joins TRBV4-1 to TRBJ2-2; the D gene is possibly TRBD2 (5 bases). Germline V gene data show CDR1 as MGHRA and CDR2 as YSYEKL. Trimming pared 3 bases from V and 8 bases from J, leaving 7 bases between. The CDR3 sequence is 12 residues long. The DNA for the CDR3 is TGCGCCAGCAGCCAGAGGGCTGGGGAGCTGTTTTTT. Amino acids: CASSQRAGELFF.

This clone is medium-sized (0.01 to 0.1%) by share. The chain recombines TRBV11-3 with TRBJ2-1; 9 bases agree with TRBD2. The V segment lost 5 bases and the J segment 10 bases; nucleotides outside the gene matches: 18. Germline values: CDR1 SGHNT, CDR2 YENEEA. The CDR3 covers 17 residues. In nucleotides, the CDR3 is TGTGCCAGCAGCCAAGTAGTGGTCCTAGCGGGAAGTGAGGAGCAGTTCTTC. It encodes CASSQVVVLAGSEEQFF.

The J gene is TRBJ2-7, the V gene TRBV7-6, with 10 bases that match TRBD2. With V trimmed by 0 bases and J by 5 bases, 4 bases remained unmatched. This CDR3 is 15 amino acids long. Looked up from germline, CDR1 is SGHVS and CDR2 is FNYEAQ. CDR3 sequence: CASSLAGTSDNEQYF. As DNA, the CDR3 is TGTGCCAGCAGCTTAGCCGGGACTAGCGATAACGAGCAGTACTTC. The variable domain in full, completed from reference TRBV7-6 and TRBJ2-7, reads GAGVSQSPRYKVTKRGQDVALRCDPISGHVSLYWYRQALGQGPEFLTYFNYEAQQDKSGLPNDRFSAERPEGSISTLTIQRTEQRDSAMYRCASSLAGTSDNEQYFGPGTRLTVT.

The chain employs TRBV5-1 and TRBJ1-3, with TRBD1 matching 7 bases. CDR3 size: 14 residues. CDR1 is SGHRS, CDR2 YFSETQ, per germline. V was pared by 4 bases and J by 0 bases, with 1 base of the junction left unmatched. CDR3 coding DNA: TGCGCCAGCAGCCGGGACAGCTCTGGAAACACCATATATTTT. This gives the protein CASSRDSSGNTIYF.

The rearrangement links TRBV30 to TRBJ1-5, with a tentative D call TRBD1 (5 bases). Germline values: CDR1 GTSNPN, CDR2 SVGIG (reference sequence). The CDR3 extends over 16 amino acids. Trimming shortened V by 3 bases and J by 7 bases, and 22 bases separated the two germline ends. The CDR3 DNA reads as TGTGCCTGGAGACCTCCCGGGTGGGGGTCGGGGCAGCCCCAGCATTTT. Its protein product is CAWRPPGWGSGQPQHF.